A single T cell receptor (beta chain) is shown here with its context. The antigen is not known. CDR3 size: 18 residues. Germline V gives CDR1 SGHAT, CDR2 FQNNGV. The V gene end was trimmed by 4 bases and the J gene end by 0 bases; junction bases not matched to a gene: 12. This sample is part of a study of OX40 agonist ivuxolimab in advanced cancers. Study context: The study treated patients with ivuxolimab, an agonistic anti-OX40 (CD134) antibody. The study's findings and limits: Antigen targets of the expanded peripheral T cells went undetermined. Dosing at 0.1 to 3.0 mg/kg was accompanied by clonal expansion of CD4+ and CD8+ blood T cells by week 6.

The protocol was immunoSEQ multiplex PCR, while the TCRdb copy is restricted to in-frame clones and leaves out a portion. The sample lists around 26,000 clones, 81% occurring once. The chain is built from TRBV11-2 and TRBJ1-5; TRBD1 matches 7 bases. The sequences come from CD4+ or CD8+ T cells sorted from blood, collected in a trial of the OX40 agonist ivuxolimab. The receptor comes from an adult with an advanced solid tumor such as melanoma, head and neck, liver or kidney cancer. Written as DNA, the CDR3 is TGTGCCAGCAGCTCCCCCAGGGACAGATTCTATAGCAATCAGCCCCAGCATTTT. Translating it yields CASSSPRDRFYSNQPQHF.